This passage covers 21 T cell receptor beta chains from one sample sequenced in a study of shared clonotypes between healthy human individuals (dated by TCRdb to 2018 to 2020). Library prep was done by the immunoSEQ multiplex PCR assay. Drawn from immuneACCESS, this table holds only the in-frame rearrangements with V and J called that TCRdb kept. Clones are partly lost; checked studies trace under half to an unresolved V gene and leave the rest unexplained. The sample table contains around 1,900,000 clones; only one count was recorded for around 93% of them. Approximately 1.7% of the sample rests with the top ten. CD8 naive samples were CD45RO-negative cells positively selected for CCR7, giving a CD45RA+CCR7+ population that excluded TemRA cells. Sequencing was carried out using naive CD8+ T cells from PBMCs. What this sample's cell subset or site label stands for: CD45RA+CCR7+. All receptors derive from a man aged 18 to 29 in good health. Some clones in this sample may be carry-over from other donors' samples.

As for this clone: Other DNA sequences in the sample encode the same CDR3. The V gene is TRBV5-6, the J gene TRBJ1-1, with D unresolved. The V end was cut by 0 bases, the J end by 0 bases, with 3 bases between. This CDR3 contains 13 residues. Germline V lookup: CDR1 SGHDT, CDR2 YYEEEE. CDR3 DNA: TGTGCCAGCAGCTTGGGCCTGAACACTGAAGCTTTCTTT. The encoded protein is CASSLGLNTEAFF.

The V and J genes are TRBV7-9 and TRBJ2-5, with D perhaps being TRBD1 or TRBD2 (5 bases each). The CDR3 contains 17 residues. Germline V gene data show CDR1 as SEHNR and CDR2 as FQNEAQ (reference sequence). Between the trimmed V and J ends, which lost 5 bases and 5 bases, there was a span of 24 bases. The CDR3 spells CASSRGPGLVVGETQYF. CDR3 nucleotide sequence: TGTGCCAGCAGCCGAGGGCCGGGGCTAGTCGTCGGCGAGACCCAGTACTTC.

V is TRBV5-1 and J is TRBJ2-5; D is unclear. The CDR3 covers 16 residues. CDR1 is SGHRS and CDR2 is YFSETQ in the germline V gene. The V end was cut by 4 bases, the J end by 1 base, with 17 bases between. The CDR3 loop reads CASSVLKAQPQETQYF. The CDR3, as DNA: TGCGCCAGCAGCGTCTTGAAGGCGCAGCCCCAAGAGACCCAGTACTTC.

V usage is TRBV10-3 and J usage is TRBJ1-1; TRBD1 matches at 10 bases. The J segment lost 6 bases and the V segment lost 6 bases, leaving 10 bases of the junction unmatched. CDR1 is ENHRY, CDR2 SYGVKD, per germline. CDR3 length: 15 amino acids. The CDR3 loop reads CAISNPGQGFPEAFF. CDR3 in DNA: TGTGCCATCAGCAACCCGGGACAGGGGTTCCCTGAAGCTTTCTTT.

The rearrangement joins TRBV27 to TRBJ2-1; D call uncertain. The CDR3 loop spans 18 amino acids. Germline CDR1 MNHEY, CDR2 SMNVEV (reference sequence). Trimming left V 4 bases short and J 0 bases short, with 19 bases between. In DNA, the CDR3 is TGTGCCAGCAGTTCCCAACCCCGTATGGACCCCTCCTACAATGAGCAGTTCTTC. It encodes CASSSQPRMDPSYNEQFF.

The rearrangement links TRBV28 to TRBJ2-7; D is unclear. CDR1 MDHEN and CDR2 SYDVKM come from the germline V gene. Trimming took 6 bases from V and 0 from J, leaving 12 bases between them. CDR3 length: 14 amino acids. The DNA for the CDR3 is TGTGCCAGCAGGACCAACAGTGTCTCCTACGAGCAGTACTTC. Encoded protein: CASRTNSVSYEQYF.

The chain uses TRBV10-3 and TRBJ2-1; D is possibly TRBD2 (6 bases). The CDR3 runs 15 residues. V was shortened by 11 bases and J by 0 bases, with 17 bases between the two germline ends. Germline CDR1 is ENHRY and CDR2 is SYGVKD. CDR3 sequence reads: CASAAGKSSYNEQFF. The CDR3 DNA follows: TGTGCCTCCGCGGCGGGGAAAAGCTCCTACAATGAGCAGTTCTTC.

V gene TRBV27 combines with J gene TRBJ2-5; D gene uncertain. The CDR3 consists of 13 residues. V lost 5 bases to trimming and J lost 2 bases, with 9 bases between them. Per germline, CDR1 MNHEY and CDR2 SMNVEV (reference sequence). CDR3 in amino acids: CASSTQAQETQYF. The DNA of the CDR3 is TGTGCCAGCAGTACCCAGGCACAAGAGACCCAGTACTTC.

This rearrangement joins TRBV11-2 to TRBJ2-2; 10 bases are a match to TRBD1. Looked up from germline, CDR1 is SGHAT and CDR2 is FQNNGV. This CDR3 region has 17 residues. The V gene end was trimmed by 1 base and the J gene end by 4 bases; junction bases not matched to a gene: 6. CDR3 sequence (DNA): TGTGCCAGCAGCTTAGGGAGGGACAGGGGTCCCACCGGGGAGCTGTTTTTT. Residues: CASSLGRDRGPTGELFF.

The J gene is TRBJ1-1, the V gene TRBV5-1; maybe TRBD1 (6 bases). Deletions cut 4 bases from V and 0 bases from J, with 19 bases between. The CDR3 sequence is 17 residues long. CDR1 is SGHRS and CDR2 is YFSETQ in the germline V gene. This chain's CDR3 is CASSHPVGGELNTEAFF. CDR3 in DNA: TGCGCCAGCAGCCATCCCGTAGGGGGGGAATTGAACACTGAAGCTTTCTTT.

A remark on this clone: In the same sample, other DNA sequences code for this CDR3. The chain has TRBV27 and TRBJ1-5; TRBD1 might be the D (5 bases). The V end lost 3 bases, the J end lost 6 bases, and 12 bases lay between the germline ends. The CDR3 length is 14 residues. Germline-derived CDR1 and CDR2 are MNHEY and SMNVEV (reference sequence). This CDR3 is CASSLGGAVQPQHF. CDR3 nucleotide sequence: TGTGCCAGCAGTTTGGGAGGGGCGGTTCAGCCCCAGCATTTT.

The V gene is TRBV9, the J gene TRBJ1-5, with no clear D. V was trimmed by 1 base and J by 7 bases, leaving 12 bases between them. The CDR3 is 14 amino acids. CDR1 is SGDLS, CDR2 YYNGEE, per germline. This CDR3 reads CASSVWEGGQPQHF. CDR3 DNA: TGTGCCAGCAGCGTATGGGAGGGAGGCCAGCCCCAGCATTTT. Supplemented by reference TRBV9 and TRBJ1-5, the full variable domain reads DSGVTQTPKHLITATGQRVTLRCSPRSGDLSVYWYQQSLDQGLQFLIQYYNGEERAKGNILERFSAQQFPDLHSELNLSSLELGDSALYFCASSVWEGGQPQHFGDGTRLSIL.

The chain couples TRBV30 to TRBJ2-1; tentative D call: TRBD2 (5 bases). V was cut by 4 bases and J by 3 bases, with 10 bases left in between. The CDR3 extends over 13 amino acids. Germline V gene lookup returns CDR1 GTSNPN and CDR2 SVGIG (reference sequence). CDR3 DNA sequence: TGTGCCTGGAATAACGGGATCTACAATGAGCAGTTCTTC. Its protein product is CAWNNGIYNEQFF. The variable domain in full, with the rest retrieved from reference TRBV30 and TRBJ2-1, is SQTIHQWPATLVQPVGSPLSLECTVEGTSNPNLYWYRQAAGRGLQLLFYSVGIGQISSEVPQNLSASRPQDRQFILSSKKLLLSDSGFYLCAWNNGIYNEQFFGPGTRLTVL.

This clone was detected only a few times. The V call is TRBV11-2, the J call TRBJ1-2, with D unresolved. This CDR3 is 11 amino acids long. Germline values: CDR1 SGHAT, CDR2 FQNNGV. V was clipped by 1 base and J by 4 bases, with 1 base between them. This CDR3 is CASSLGYGYTF. In DNA form, the CDR3 reads TGTGCCAGCAGCTTAGGCTATGGCTACACCTTC.

The genes are TRBV7-6 and TRBJ2-5; possible D gene TRBD2, 6 bases. The CDR3 contains 14 residues. Between the trimmed V and J ends, which lost 5 bases and 2 bases, there was a span of 12 bases. Germline CDR1 SGHVS, CDR2 FNYEAQ. The CDR3 DNA sequence: TGTGCCAGCAGCCTGCTAGCGAGACAAGAGACCCAGTACTTC. Encoded protein: CASSLLARQETQYF.

J is TRBJ2-1 and V is TRBV27; the match to TRBD2 covers 8 bases. The CDR3 covers 16 residues. Germline CDR1 and CDR2: MNHEY and SMNVEV (reference sequence). The ends lost 2 bases at V and 8 bases at J; junction bases unmatched: 11. The DNA of the CDR3 is TGTGCCAGCAGTTTAGGAACCGGGAGGGCCGTGTATGAGCAGTTCTTC. As protein: CASSLGTGRAVYEQFF.

The chain has TRBV6-6 and TRBJ2-5; 8 bases are shared with TRBD1. The junction had 10 bases not matched to a gene; V was cut back by 6 bases and J by 1 base. Looked up from germline, CDR1 is MNHNY and CDR2 is SVGAGI (reference sequence). There are 16 residues in the CDR3. The CDR3 loop reads CASSPDRGSGQETQYF. The CDR3, as DNA: TGTGCCAGCAGCCCTGACAGGGGAAGTGGCCAAGAGACCCAGTACTTC.

The J gene is TRBJ1-5, the V gene TRBV28; D perhaps matches TRBD1 (5 bases). The CDR3 has 15 residues. Germline V lookup: CDR1 MDHEN, CDR2 SYDVKM. V dropped 4 bases and J dropped 1 base, with 11 bases sitting between them. The CDR3 sequence is CASSSTGESNQPQHF. The DNA for the CDR3 is TGTGCCAGCAGTTCCACAGGAGAGAGCAATCAGCCCCAGCATTTT.

The chain recombines TRBV7-6 with TRBJ2-7; D is unresolved. The germline CDR1 and CDR2 sequences are SGHVS and FNYEAQ. There are 13 residues in the CDR3. The V gene lost 2 bases and the J gene lost 1 base, with 6 bases spanning the gap. This CDR3 is CASSLQRSYEQYF. CDR3 nucleotide sequence: TGTGCCAGCAGCTTACAGAGATCCTACGAGCAGTACTTC.

This rearrangement joins TRBV18 to TRBJ2-3, with D tentatively TRBD1 (6 bases). The CDR3 spans 13 residues. The ends were cut back, 3 bases at V and 5 bases at J, with 9 bases in the middle. CDR1 KGHSH and CDR2 LQKENI come from the germline V gene. CDR3 residues: CASSPADRDTQYF. CDR3 DNA: TGTGCCAGCTCACCCGCGGACAGAGATACGCAGTATTTT.

Regarding this clone: A much larger clone sits a single nucleotide away, making a read error possible. The chain links TRBV11-3 to TRBJ2-1; the match to TRBD1 covers 7 bases. CDR3 size: 15 residues. Germline trimming cut 5 bases from V and 0 bases from J; bases unmatched to any gene: 4. Germline CDR1 is SGHNT and CDR2 is YENEEA. For the CDR3, the DNA is TGTGCCAGCAGCCCGGACAGGAGCTCCTACAATGAGCAGTTCTTC. It specifies CASSPDRSSYNEQFF.